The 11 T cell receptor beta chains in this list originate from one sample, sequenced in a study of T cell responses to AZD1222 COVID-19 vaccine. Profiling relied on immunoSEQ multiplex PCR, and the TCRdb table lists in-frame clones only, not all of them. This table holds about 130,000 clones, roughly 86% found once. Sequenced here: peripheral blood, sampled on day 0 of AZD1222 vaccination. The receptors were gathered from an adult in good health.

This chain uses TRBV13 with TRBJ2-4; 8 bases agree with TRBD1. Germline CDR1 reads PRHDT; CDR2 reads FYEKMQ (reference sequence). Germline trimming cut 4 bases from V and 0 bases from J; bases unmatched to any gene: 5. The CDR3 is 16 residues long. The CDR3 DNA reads TGTGCCAGCAGCTCAGGACAGGGACAAGCCAAAAACATTCAGTACTTC. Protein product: CASSSGQGQAKNIQYF.

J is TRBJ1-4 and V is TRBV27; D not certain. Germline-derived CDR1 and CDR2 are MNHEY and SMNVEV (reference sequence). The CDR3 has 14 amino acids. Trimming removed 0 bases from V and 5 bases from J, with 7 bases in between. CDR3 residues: CASSLSSMNEKLFF. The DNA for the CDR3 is TGTGCCAGCAGTTTATCGTCCATGAATGAAAAACTGTTTTTT.

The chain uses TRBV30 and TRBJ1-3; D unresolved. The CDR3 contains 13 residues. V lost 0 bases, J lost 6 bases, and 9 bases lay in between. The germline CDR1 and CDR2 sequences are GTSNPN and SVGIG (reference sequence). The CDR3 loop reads CAWSVSDENTIYF. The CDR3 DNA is TGTGCCTGGAGTGTCTCAGACGAAAACACCATATATTTT.

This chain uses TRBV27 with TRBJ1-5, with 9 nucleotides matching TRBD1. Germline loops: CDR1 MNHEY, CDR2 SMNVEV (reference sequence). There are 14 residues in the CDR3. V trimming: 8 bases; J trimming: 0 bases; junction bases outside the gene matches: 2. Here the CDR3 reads CASGTGPSNQPQHF. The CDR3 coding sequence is TGTGCCAGCGGGACAGGGCCTAGCAATCAGCCCCAGCATTTT.

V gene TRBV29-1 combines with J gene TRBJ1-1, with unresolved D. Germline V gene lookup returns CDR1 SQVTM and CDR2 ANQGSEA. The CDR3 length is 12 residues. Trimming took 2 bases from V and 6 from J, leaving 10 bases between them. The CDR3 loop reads CSVENGRAEAFF. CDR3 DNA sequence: TGCAGCGTTGAAAATGGTAGGGCTGAAGCTTTCTTT.

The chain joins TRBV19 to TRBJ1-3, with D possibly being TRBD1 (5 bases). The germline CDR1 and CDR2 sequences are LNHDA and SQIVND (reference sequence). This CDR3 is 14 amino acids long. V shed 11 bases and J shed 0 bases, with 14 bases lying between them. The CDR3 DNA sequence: TGTGCCTCCACAGGATCCTACTCTGGAAACACCATATATTTT. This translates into CASTGSYSGNTIYF.

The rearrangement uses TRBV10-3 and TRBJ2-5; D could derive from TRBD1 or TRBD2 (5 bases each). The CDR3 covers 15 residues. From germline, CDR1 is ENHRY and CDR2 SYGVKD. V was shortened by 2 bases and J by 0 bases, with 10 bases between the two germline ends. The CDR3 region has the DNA TGTGCCATCAGTGAGGGGGACGGGTACCAAGAGACCCAGTACTTC. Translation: CAISEGDGYQETQYF.

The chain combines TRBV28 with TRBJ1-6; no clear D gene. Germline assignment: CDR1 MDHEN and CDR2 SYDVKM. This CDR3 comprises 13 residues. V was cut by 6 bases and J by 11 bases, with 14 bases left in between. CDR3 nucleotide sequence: TGTGCCAGCAGCTCCTGGACGGCGACACCCCTCCACTTT. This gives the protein CASSSWTATPLHF.

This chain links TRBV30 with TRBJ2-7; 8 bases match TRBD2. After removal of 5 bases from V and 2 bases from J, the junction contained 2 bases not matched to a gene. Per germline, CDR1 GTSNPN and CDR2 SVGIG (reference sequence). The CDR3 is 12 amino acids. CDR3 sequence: CAWGGGPYEQYF. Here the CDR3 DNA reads TGTGCCTGGGGCGGGGGGCCCTACGAGCAGTACTTC.

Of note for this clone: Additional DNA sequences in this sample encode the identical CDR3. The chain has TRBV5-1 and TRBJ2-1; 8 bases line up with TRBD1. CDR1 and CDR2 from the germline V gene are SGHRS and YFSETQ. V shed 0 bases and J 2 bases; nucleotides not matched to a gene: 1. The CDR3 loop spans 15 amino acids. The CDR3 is CASSLGQGPYNEQFF. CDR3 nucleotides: TGCGCCAGCAGCTTGGGACAGGGGCCCTACAATGAGCAGTTCTTC.

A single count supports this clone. The CDR3 here is CASRPGPYEQYF. CDR3 nucleotide sequence: TGTGCCAGCAGACCCGGGCCCTACGAGCAGTACTTC. The chain employs TRBV6-5 and TRBJ2-7; D not resolved. The CDR3 contains 12 residues. Germline CDR1 is MNHEY and CDR2 is SVGAGI. V was shortened by 6 bases and J by 2 bases, with 8 bases between the two germline ends.